The present TCR beta chain was sequenced within a study of beta chain features in type 1 diabetes. All of the isolated RNA was reverse transcribed, so expressed TCRB transcripts were sequenced. The data were produced by immunoSEQ multiplex PCR, yet TCRdb's version contains in-frame clones alone and is incomplete. The data show about 650,000 clones, over 10% seen once. A note on this clone: The antigen is not known.

Study-wide findings and caveats: The cDNA sequencing approach could over-represent high-TCR-expressing cells. Patients' naive, central memory and Treg TCRB repertoires seemed closer to one another than those of healthy donors. Moderately but significantly shorter TCRB CDR3s were found in Type 1 diabetes patients in all four CD4+ subsets.

The germline gives CDR1 SGDLS, CDR2 YYNGEE. The V end lost 0 bases, the J end lost 1 base, and 4 bases lay between the germline ends. The CDR3 extends over 14 amino acids. V and J are TRBV9 and TRBJ2-2; unclear D gene. Source material: naive CD4+ T cells from blood. The sequence came from a man younger than 40 with type 1 diabetes. CDR3 residues: CASSVGLNTGELFF. The CDR3 DNA follows: TGTGCCAGCAGCGTAGGCCTGAACACCGGGGAGCTGTTTTTT.